Sequencing of this TCR beta chain was carried out in a study of spatial heterogeneity in lung cancer. Study-wide background: Mean representation of each unique TCR and UMI combination in the raw reads exceeded 9.5 occurrences.

Findings of the study overall: Tracking of tumor mutation counts was seen in expanded intratumoral alpha and beta TCR counts. Approximate estimated coverage of tumor T cells amounted to 5.5% to 7% for alpha and approximately 13% for beta chains.

CDR1 ENHRY and CDR2 SYGVKD come from the germline V gene. This CDR3 region has 14 residues. Trimming cost V 6 bases and J 6 bases; bases outside gene matches: 5. MiXCR, applied by TCRdb to the 5' RACE reads, yields one record per CDR3 protein. This table has 1,400 to 1,500 distinct CDR3 sequences, around 20% appearing once. As for this clonotype: Its antigen is currently unknown.

The sample's time point: sample taken at primary tumor resection. The V and J genes are TRBV10-3 and TRBJ1-4; 9 nucleotides match TRBD1. The TCR originated in a male donor with early-stage non-small cell lung cancer. Material: lung tumor tissue, obtained at surgery. As DNA, the CDR3 is TGTGCCATCAGCGACAGGGGGTTCGATGAAAAACTGTTTTTT. This encodes CAISDRGFDEKLFF.